This note documents a single TCR beta chain sequence. Assay version v3.0 of immunoSEQ was used, and it was run at survey level. Data came from immunoSEQ multiplex PCR; TCRdb stores just in-frame clones and leaves some out. The sample has about 21,000 clones, over 60% seen once; the top ten hold roughly a tenth. This specimen belongs to a study of long-term antiretroviral therapy in people with HIV. The sample was unsorted PBMCs, taken 0.5 years before starting antiretroviral therapy. This TCR was sampled from a man between 18 and 29 years old with HIV.

As DNA, the CDR3 is TGTGCCAGCAGTTACACTGGACAAGAGACCCAGTACTTC. Translation: CASSYTGQETQYF. This rearrangement joins TRBV4-2 to TRBJ2-5, with unresolved D. The CDR3 runs to 13 residues. Trimming took 6 bases from V and 2 from J, leaving 10 bases between them. Germline-derived CDR1 and CDR2 are LGHNA and YNFKEQ.